A single sample is the source of the 15 T cell receptor beta chains below, sequenced in a study of shared clonotypes between healthy human individuals. Using immunoSEQ multiplex PCR, the repertoire was profiled, and TCRdb retains in-frame clones only, with some absent. The table has about 2.3 million clones, 85% to 95% seen once. Sequenced: naive CD4+ T cells from PBMCs. The subset: CD45RA+ positively selected. The receptors derive from a man aged 18 to 29 in good health. Some clones in this sample may be carry-over from other donors' samples.

The chain recombines TRBV9 with TRBJ2-6, with D possibly matching TRBD2 (6 bases). Trimming took off 3 bases at V and 2 bases at J, with 18 bases between the two ends. This CDR3 has 18 residues. Germline assignment: CDR1 SGDLS and CDR2 YYNGEE. The CDR3 nucleotides read TGTGCCAGCAGCGCCGAACAGCTTCTAGCGCCTGGGGCCAACGTCCTGACTTTC. Amino acid sequence: CASSAEQLLAPGANVLTF.

This clone showed up just a few times. This chain joins TRBV30 and TRBJ1-1; D not certain. V lost 3 bases, J lost 0 bases, and 8 bases lay in between. The length of the CDR3 is 13 residues. Germline loops: CDR1 GTSNPN, CDR2 SVGIG (reference sequence). The CDR3 spells CAWRVGMNTEAFF. The CDR3 nucleotides are TGTGCCTGGAGAGTCGGCATGAACACTGAAGCTTTCTTT. Filled out from reference TRBV30 and TRBJ1-1, the complete variable domain reads SQTIHQWPATLVQPVGSPLSLECTVEGTSNPNLYWYRQAAGRGLQLLFYSVGIGQISSEVPQNLSASRPQDRQFILSSKKLLLSDSGFYLCAWRVGMNTEAFFGQGTRLTVV.

CDR3 DNA sequence: TGTGCCAGCACCGAACAGGGGAATTTTAATCAGCCCCAGCATTTT. Translating gives CASTEQGNFNQPQHF. J is TRBJ1-5 and V is TRBV2; 7 bases are shared with TRBD1. Trimming took 7 bases from V and 4 from J; bases not matched to a gene: 10. The germline CDR1 and CDR2 sequences are SNHLY and FYNNEI. The CDR3 loop spans 15 amino acids.

V and J are TRBV30 and TRBJ1-2; TRBD1 is a possible D gene (5 bases). The CDR3 sequence is 15 residues long. Germline lookup yields CDR1 GTSNPN and CDR2 SVGIG (reference sequence). V was shortened by 3 bases and J by 4 bases, with 18 bases between the two germline ends. The CDR3 reads CAWSSIPGRVYGYTF. The CDR3 nucleotides read TGTGCCTGGAGCTCCATCCCGGGCAGGGTCTATGGCTACACCTTC.

The chain recombines TRBV28 with TRBJ2-1; 10 bases agree with TRBD2. Germline V gene data show CDR1 as MDHEN and CDR2 as SYDVKM. V lost 2 bases, J lost 8 bases, and 6 bases stayed unmatched. This CDR3 region has 15 residues. The CDR3 protein is CASSLPAGGIYEQFF. CDR3 sequence (DNA): TGTGCCAGCAGTTTACCAGCGGGAGGGATCTATGAGCAGTTCTTC.

V and J are TRBV15 and TRBJ2-2; TRBD1 matches 7 bases. The CDR3 length is 17 residues. Germline trimming cut 0 bases from V and 1 base from J; bases unmatched to any gene: 5. Per the germline V gene, CDR1 is LNHNV and CDR2 is YYDKDF (reference sequence). The CDR3 DNA reads as TGTGCCACCAGCAGAGATATCGGGACAGTGAACACCGGGGAGCTGTTTTTT. Translation gives CATSRDIGTVNTGELFF.

This clone was seen a single time. The chain uses TRBV7-2 and TRBJ1-3; D unresolved. Between the trimmed V and J ends, which lost 4 bases and 2 bases, there was a span of 9 bases. CDR3 size: 14 residues. Per the germline V gene, CDR1 is SGHTA and CDR2 is FQGNSA. For the CDR3, the DNA is TGTGCCAGCAGCTCCCGGGCTGCTGGAAACACCATATATTTT. Amino acid sequence: CASSSRAAGNTIYF.

The V and J genes are TRBV4-1 and TRBJ1-4; 7 positions match TRBD1. Trimming removed 2 bases from V and 0 bases from J; junction bases left unmatched: 9. Germline V lookup: CDR1 MGHRA, CDR2 YSYEKL. The CDR3 contains 18 residues. DNA of the CDR3: TGCGCCAGCAGCCAACTTGCGACAGGGAGGGCAACTAATGAAAAACTGTTTTTT. This sequence encodes CASSQLATGRATNEKLFF.

The chain links TRBV19 to TRBJ1-1; 9 nucleotides agree with TRBD1. Trimming took 6 bases from V and 3 from J; bases not matched to a gene: 5. The CDR3 loop spans 14 amino acids. The V gene's germline CDR1 is LNHDA and CDR2 SQIVND (reference sequence). DNA for the CDR3: TGTGCCAGTAGCAATACAGGGGGCTACACTGAAGCTTTCTTT. Translating it yields CASSNTGGYTEAFF.

V gene TRBV21-1 combines with J gene TRBJ2-1; the table names TRBD1, a call not compared with the DNA. TRBV21-1 constitutes a pseudogene. The CDR3 consists of 12 residues. The DNA for the CDR3 is TGTGCCAGCAGTAGACAGGGGAGTGAGCAGTTCTTC. Translation: CASSRQGSEQFF.

The sample holds one count of this clone. The V call is TRBV23-1, the J call TRBJ2-7; 7 bases agree with TRBD1. TRBV23-1 is an ORF; its function is uncertain. V lost 0 bases and J lost 5; bases outside the gene matches: 10. The CDR3 has 16 residues. The CDR3 sequence is CASSQSCPTGNHEQYF. The CDR3, as DNA: TGCGCCAGCAGTCAATCTTGTCCGACAGGGAACCACGAGCAGTACTTC.

The table lists this clone with a count of one. The genes are TRBV6-6 and TRBJ2-7, with D perhaps TRBD1 or TRBD2 (5 bases each). The CDR3 sequence is 14 residues long. The germline V gene has CDR1 MNHNY and CDR2 SVGAGI (reference sequence). Between the trimmed V and J ends, which lost 2 bases and 4 bases, there was a span of 12 bases. The CDR3 nucleotides are TGTGCCAGCAGTTACCCGGGGCGGACTTACGAGCAGTACTTC. It yields the protein CASSYPGRTYEQYF.

The V gene is TRBV5-1, the J gene TRBJ1-2; D remains unclear. The V end lost 6 bases, the J end lost 2 bases, and 14 bases lay between the germline ends. This CDR3 contains 14 residues. CDR1 and CDR2 from the germline V gene are SGHRS and YFSETQ. CDR3 sequence (DNA): TGCGCCAGCACCTCGGATCCAGCCAACTATGGCTACACCTTC. Its protein is CASTSDPANYGYTF.

The chain employs TRBV6-1 and TRBJ1-1; D not certain. CDR3 size: 13 residues. With 6 bases removed from V and 5 bases from J, the gap between germline ends came to 13 bases. Germline lookup yields CDR1 MNHNS and CDR2 SASEGT. The CDR3 loop reads CASRTSQRTEAFF. Here the CDR3 DNA reads TGTGCCAGCAGGACGTCCCAGCGGACTGAAGCTTTCTTT.

The chain couples TRBV5-1 to TRBJ1-2; TRBD1 is a possible D gene (5 bases). CDR1 SGHRS and CDR2 YFSETQ come from the germline V gene. CDR3 length: 16 amino acids. Trimming stripped 3 bases from V and 4 bases from J, with 19 bases between. CDR3 nucleotides: TGCGCCAGCAGCTCTGGGACCCTCGGGCCCCTCTATGGCTACACCTTC. Its protein product is CASSSGTLGPLYGYTF. Combining the CDR3 with reference TRBV5-1 and TRBJ1-2 gives the whole variable domain KAGVTQTPRYLIKTRGQQVTLSCSPISGHRSVSWYQQTPGQGLQFLFEYFSETQRNKGNFPGRFSGRQFSNSRSEMNVSTLELGDSALYLCASSSGTLGPLYGYTFGSGTRLTVV.